This record concerns one T cell receptor (beta chain) sequence. What it recognizes is unknown. Data came from immunoSEQ multiplex PCR; TCRdb stores just in-frame clones and leaves some out. Among about 270,000 clones listed, roughly four fifths were seen once. Trimming removed 10 bases at V and 0 bases at J, with 12 bases between. CDR3 size: 13 residues. CDR1 and CDR2 from the germline V gene are SNHLY and FYNNEI. The sample belongs to a study of cytotoxic CD8 clonotypes in ibrutinib-treated CLL. Notes on the study in general: At baseline, clonality was higher than in age-matched healthy donors and correlated with CD8+ counts. Rising at ibrutinib response, clonality subsequently fell back toward baseline at progression.

The chain carries TRBV2 and TRBJ1-1, with D possibly TRBD1 on 5 matching bases. This TCR derives from a human donor with chronic lymphocytic leukemia. Here the sequenced sample was PBMCs, taken at disease progression, from a patient treated with ibrutinib. The CDR3, as DNA: TGTGCCACAAAGACAGACATGAACACTGAAGCTTTCTTT. Its protein is CATKTDMNTEAFF. Full variable domain (missing parts from reference TRBV2 and TRBJ1-1): EPEVTQTPSHQVTQMGQEVILRCVPISNHLYFYWYRQILGQKVEFLVSFYNNEISEKSEIFDDQFSVERPDGSNFTLKIRSTKLEDSAMYFCATKTDMNTEAFFGQGTRLTVV.